Listed below are T cell receptor beta chains from one sample, sequenced in a study of low-dose radiotherapy and immunotherapy resistance in tumors. TCRdb re-analysed the reads in MiXCR, keeping a single row per CDR3 protein. This table holds tens of thousands of distinct CDR3 sequences, around 17% found once. Sequenced material: PBMCs, taken after low-dose radiotherapy plus immunotherapy. The origin of the receptors is a male donor with prostate cancer. CDR3s include the opening cysteine and the closing phenylalanine or tryptophan. The D gene is left open where the match is weak. Clone size is shown for a subset of rows, as once, few, many or a class of expanded clone.

j_call | v_call | clone_size | d_call | cdr3_nt | cdr3_aa
TRBJ1-2 | TRBV2 | many | TRBD1 | TGTGCCAGCAGGCTACAGGGGTATGGCTACACCTTC | CASRLQGYGYTF
TRBJ1-2 | TRBV28 | many | NA | TGTGCCAGCAGTTCAGGGGATTGGGGAAGGGACTATGGCTACACCTTC | CASSSGDWGRDYGYTF
TRBJ1-5 | TRBV28 | many | NA | TGTGCCAGCAGTGTTAGGGGGTATCAGCCCCAGCATTTT | CASSVRGYQPQHF
TRBJ2-3 | TRBV11-2 | many | NA | TGTGCCAGCAGCTTAGCCCCGGGGGCGTCTGGCACAGATACGCAGTATTTT | CASSLAPGASGTDTQYF
TRBJ1-6 | TRBV4-1 | many | NA | TGCGCCAGCAGCGGGACGGGGATGAATTCACCCCTCCACTTT | CASSGTGMNSPLHF
TRBJ1-2 | TRBV27 | many | TRBD1 | TGTGCCAGCAGTTTGTCCAGGGGGCTAGGGGGCTACACCTTC | CASSLSRGLGGYTF
TRBJ1-2 | TRBV4-2 | NA | TRBD1 | TGTGCCAGCGGCCAAGTAAATGAGGGGGCAGGAGGTGGCTACACCTTC | CASGQVNEGAGGGYTF
TRBJ2-5 | TRBV28 | many | NA | TGTGCCAGCAGCCACGCCGGGAGCGGGGAGACCCAGTACTTC | CASSHAGSGETQYF
TRBJ1-1 | TRBV11-1 | NA | TRBD1 | TGTGCCAGCAGCTTGGACAGGGACACTGAAGCTTTCTTT | CASSLDRDTEAFF
TRBJ2-7 | TRBV12-5 | NA | NA | TGTGCTAGTGGTCCCAACCCCTACGAGCAGTACTTC | CASGPNPYEQYF
TRBJ2-3 | TRBV7-9 | many | NA | TGTGCCAGCAGCTTAGGGGCCCACACAGATACGCAGTATTTT | CASSLGAHTDTQYF
TRBJ2-2 | TRBV12-3/TRBV12-4 | NA | TRBD1 | TGTGCCAGCACCCTAATGGCCCGTTTTGGGACAGGGGGGAACACCGGGGAGCTGTTTTTT | CASTLMARFGTGGNTGELFF
TRBJ2-2 | TRBV6-2/TRBV6-3 | NA | NA | TGTGCCAACCGGGACTCACACGTCACCGGGGAGCTGTTTTTT | CANRDSHVTGELFF
TRBJ2-3 | TRBV28 | many | TRBD1 | TGTGCCAGCAGTTCGTACAGGGGTGCAGATACGCAGTATTTT | CASSSYRGADTQYF
TRBJ1-5 | TRBV12-3/TRBV12-4 | many | NA | TGTGCCAGCAGTTTCGGGCAGGATAGCAATCAGCCCCAGCATTTT | CASSFGQDSNQPQHF
TRBJ2-5 | TRBV20-1 | many | TRBD2 | TGCAGTGCTAGACCACTAGCGGGAGTGGTGACCCAGTACTTC | CSARPLAGVVTQYF
TRBJ2-5 | TRBV5-4 | few | NA | TGTGCCAGCAGCTTGGGGACTGATCAAGAGACCCAGTACTTC | CASSLGTDQETQYF
TRBJ1-5 | TRBV28 | NA | NA | TGTGCCAGCCTCGGGTCTCTTAATCAGCCCCAGCATTTT | CASLGSLNQPQHF
TRBJ2-7 | TRBV6-2/TRBV6-3 | few | NA | TGTGCCAGCAGTTATCGTTACGAGCAGTACTTC | CASSYRYEQYF
TRBJ2-7 | TRBV28 | few | TRBD1 | TGTGCCAGCAGACCCCTCCCCGGATACAGGGGGACCTACGAGCAGTACTTC | CASRPLPGYRGTYEQYF
TRBJ1-2 | TRBV20-1 | few | NA | TGCAGTGCTAGTAAGAGCCTTGCGGACCATCATGGCTACACCTTC | CSASKSLADHHGYTF
TRBJ2-3 | TRBV13 | many | TRBD2 | TGTGCCAGCAGCTTAGGCCGGCTAGCGGGAGACGGCCCAGATACGCAGTATTTT | CASSLGRLAGDGPDTQYF
TRBJ1-2 | TRBV14 | few | NA | TGTGCCAGCAGCCCAACCCGGGGGGGCAATGGCTACACCTTC | CASSPTRGGNGYTF
TRBJ2-4 | TRBV10-3 | many | NA | TGTGCCATCAGTGAAGGAGGGAGTAACATTCAGTACTTC | CAISEGGSNIQYF
TRBJ2-2 | TRBV20-1 | many | NA | TGCAGTGCTCAAAACACAGGGACCGGGGAGCTGTTTTTT | CSAQNTGTGELFF
TRBJ2-1 | TRBV7-2 | many | TRBD2 | TGTGCCAGCAGCTTTGCGGGAGGGACTTACTACAATGAGCAGTTCTTC | CASSFAGGTYYNEQFF
TRBJ2-5 | TRBV29-1 | NA | TRBD2 | TGCAGCGTTTCCGGGACTAGCGGGAGGGCCCTCTCAGAGACCCAGTACTTC | CSVSGTSGRALSETQYF
TRBJ2-3 | TRBV28 | many | NA | TGTGCCAGCAGTTCGTTGAGTAGGGGCACAGATACGCAGTATTTT | CASSSLSRGTDTQYF
TRBJ1-1 | TRBV20-1 | many | NA | TGCAGTGCTAGAGAGCCGACAGCATTGAACACTGAAGCTTTCTTT | CSAREPTALNTEAFF
TRBJ1-3 | TRBV2 | many | NA | TGTGCCAGCAGTGAAATGCAAGCGATCTCTGGAAACACCATATATTTT | CASSEMQAISGNTIYF
TRBJ2-1 | TRBV12-3/TRBV12-4 | many | NA | TGTGCCAGCACAGGGCGGAATGAGCAGTTCTTC | CASTGRNEQFF
TRBJ1-3 | TRBV18 | NA | NA | TGTGCCAGCTCACCAACACAGGGCTCTAACTCTGGAAACACCATATATTTT | CASSPTQGSNSGNTIYF
TRBJ2-7 | TRBV3-1 | many | NA | TGTGCCAGCAGCCAAGCACCTTCCTACGAGCAGTACTTC | CASSQAPSYEQYF
TRBJ2-7 | TRBV28 | NA | TRBD2 | TGTGCCAGCAGTTTCGCTAGCGGGAGCTACGAGCAGTACTTC | CASSFASGSYEQYF
TRBJ2-1 | TRBV27 | many | TRBD1 | TGTGCCAGCAGAACCGGGACAGGGAGCTCCTACAATGAGCAGTTCTTC | CASRTGTGSSYNEQFF
TRBJ2-7 | TRBV29-1 | many | NA | TGCAGCGTTGTATCTGGGATGTCCTACGAGCAGTACTTC | CSVVSGMSYEQYF
TRBJ2-7 | TRBV5-1 | many | TRBD2 | TGCGCCAGCAGTCGGGAGGGATTCTACGAGCAGTACTTC | CASSREGFYEQYF